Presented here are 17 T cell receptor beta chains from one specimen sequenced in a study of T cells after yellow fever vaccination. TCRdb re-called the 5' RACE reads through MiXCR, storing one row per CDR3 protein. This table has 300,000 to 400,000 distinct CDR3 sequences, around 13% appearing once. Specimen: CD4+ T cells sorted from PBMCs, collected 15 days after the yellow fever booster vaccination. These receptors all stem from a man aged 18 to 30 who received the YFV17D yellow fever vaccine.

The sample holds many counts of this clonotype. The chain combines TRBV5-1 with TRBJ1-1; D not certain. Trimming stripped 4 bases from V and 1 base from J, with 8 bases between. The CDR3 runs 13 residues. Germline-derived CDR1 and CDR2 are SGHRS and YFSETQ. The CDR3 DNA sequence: TGCGCCAGCAGCGAGGACGGGAACACTGAAGCTTTCTTT. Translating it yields CASSEDGNTEAFF.

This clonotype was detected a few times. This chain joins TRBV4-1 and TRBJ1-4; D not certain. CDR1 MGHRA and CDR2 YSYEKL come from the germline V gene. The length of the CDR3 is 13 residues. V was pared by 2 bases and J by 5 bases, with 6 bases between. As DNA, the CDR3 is TGCGCCAGCAGCCAAAGATACAATGAAAAACTGTTTTTT. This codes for CASSQRYNEKLFF.

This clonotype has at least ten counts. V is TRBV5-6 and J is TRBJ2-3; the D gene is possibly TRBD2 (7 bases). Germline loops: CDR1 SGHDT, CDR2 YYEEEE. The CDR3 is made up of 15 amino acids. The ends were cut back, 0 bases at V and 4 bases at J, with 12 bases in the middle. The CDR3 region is CASSLVGGAADTQYF. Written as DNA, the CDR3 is TGTGCCAGCAGCTTGGTTGGGGGGGCAGCAGATACGCAGTATTTT. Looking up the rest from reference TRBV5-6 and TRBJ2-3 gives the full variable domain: DAGVTQSPTHLIKTRGQQVTLRCSPKSGHDTVSWYQQALGQGPQFIFQYYEEEERQRGNFPDRFSGHQFPNYSSELNVNALLLGDSALYLCASSLVGGAADTQYFGPGTRLTVL.

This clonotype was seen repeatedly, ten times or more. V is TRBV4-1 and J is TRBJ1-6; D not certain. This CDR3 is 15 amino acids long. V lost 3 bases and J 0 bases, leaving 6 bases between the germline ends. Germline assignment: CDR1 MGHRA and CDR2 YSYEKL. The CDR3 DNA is TGCGCCAGCAGCCACGGGAGCTCCTATAATTCACCCCTCCACTTT. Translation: CASSHGSSYNSPLHF.

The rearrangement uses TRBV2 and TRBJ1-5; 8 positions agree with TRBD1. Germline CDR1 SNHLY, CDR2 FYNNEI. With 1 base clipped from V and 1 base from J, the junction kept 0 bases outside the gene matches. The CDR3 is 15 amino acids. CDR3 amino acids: CASSEDRGSNQPQHF. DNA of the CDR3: TGTGCCAGCAGTGAAGACAGGGGGAGCAATCAGCCCCAGCATTTT.

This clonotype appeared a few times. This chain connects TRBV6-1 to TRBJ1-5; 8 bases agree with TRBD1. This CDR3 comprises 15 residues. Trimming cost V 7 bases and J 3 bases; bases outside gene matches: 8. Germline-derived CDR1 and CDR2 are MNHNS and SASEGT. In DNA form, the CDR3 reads TGTGCCAGCACCCCTTCACAGGGGGTCAATCAGCCCCAGCATTTT. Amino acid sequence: CASTPSQGVNQPQHF.

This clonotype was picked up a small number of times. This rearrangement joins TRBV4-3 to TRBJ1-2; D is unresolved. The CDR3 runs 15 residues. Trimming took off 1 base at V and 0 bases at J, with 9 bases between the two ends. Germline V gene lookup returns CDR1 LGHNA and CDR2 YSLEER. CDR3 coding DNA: TGCGCCAGCAGCCAAGGAATAACGGCTAACTATGGCTACACCTTC. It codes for CASSQGITANYGYTF.

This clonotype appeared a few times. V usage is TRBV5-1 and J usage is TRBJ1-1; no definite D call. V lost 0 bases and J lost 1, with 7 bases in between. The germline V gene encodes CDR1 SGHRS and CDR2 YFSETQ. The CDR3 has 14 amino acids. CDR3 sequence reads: CASSLDSTNTEAFF. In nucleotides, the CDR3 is TGCGCCAGCAGCTTGGACTCTACGAACACTGAAGCTTTCTTT.

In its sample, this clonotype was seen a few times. The DNA for the CDR3 is TGCGCCAGCAGCTTGGAACCAGGGAGCTCCTACGAGCAGTACTTC. It translates to CASSLEPGSSYEQYF. The chain employs TRBV5-1 and TRBJ2-7; D tentatively reads TRBD1 or TRBD2 (5 bases each). The CDR3 loop spans 15 amino acids. V lost 0 bases and J 0 bases, leaving 10 bases between the germline ends. Germline CDR1 SGHRS, CDR2 YFSETQ. Supplemented by reference TRBV5-1 and TRBJ2-7, the full variable domain reads KAGVTQTPRYLIKTRGQQVTLSCSPISGHRSVSWYQQTPGQGLQFLFEYFSETQRNKGNFPGRFSGRQFSNSRSEMNVSTLELGDSALYLCASSLEPGSSYEQYFGPGTRLTVT.

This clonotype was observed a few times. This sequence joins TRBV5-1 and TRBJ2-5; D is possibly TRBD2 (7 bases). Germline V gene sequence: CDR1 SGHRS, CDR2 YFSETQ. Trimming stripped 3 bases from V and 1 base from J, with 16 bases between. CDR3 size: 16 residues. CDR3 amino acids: CASSWGGASGQETQYF. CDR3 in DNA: TGCGCCAGCAGCTGGGGGGGGGCTAGCGGCCAAGAGACCCAGTACTTC.

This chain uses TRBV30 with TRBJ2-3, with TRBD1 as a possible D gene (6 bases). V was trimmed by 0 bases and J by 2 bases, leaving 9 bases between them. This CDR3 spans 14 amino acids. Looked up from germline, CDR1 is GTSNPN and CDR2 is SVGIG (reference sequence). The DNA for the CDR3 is TGTGCCTGGAGTGTCAGGGGCTACACAGATACGCAGTATTTT. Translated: CAWSVRGYTDTQYF.

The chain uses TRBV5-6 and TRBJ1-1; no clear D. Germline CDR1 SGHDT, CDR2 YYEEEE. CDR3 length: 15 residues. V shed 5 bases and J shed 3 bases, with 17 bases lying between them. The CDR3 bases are TGTGCCAGCAGGGATATTGGATCCCGTCACACTGAAGCTTTCTTT. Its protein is CASRDIGSRHTEAFF.

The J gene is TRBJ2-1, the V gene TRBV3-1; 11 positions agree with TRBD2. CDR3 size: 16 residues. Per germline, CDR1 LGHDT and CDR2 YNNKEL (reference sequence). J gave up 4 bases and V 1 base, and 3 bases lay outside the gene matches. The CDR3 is CASSQVRTSGYNEQFF. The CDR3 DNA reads TGTGCCAGCAGCCAAGTAAGGACTAGCGGGTACAATGAGCAGTTCTTC.

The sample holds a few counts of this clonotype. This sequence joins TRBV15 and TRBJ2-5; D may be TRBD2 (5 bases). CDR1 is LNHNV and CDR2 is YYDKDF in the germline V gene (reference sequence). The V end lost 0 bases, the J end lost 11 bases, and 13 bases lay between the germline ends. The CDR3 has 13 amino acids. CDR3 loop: CATSREGPGKQYF. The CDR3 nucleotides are TGTGCCACCAGCAGAGAGGGCCCGGGAAAACAGTACTTC.

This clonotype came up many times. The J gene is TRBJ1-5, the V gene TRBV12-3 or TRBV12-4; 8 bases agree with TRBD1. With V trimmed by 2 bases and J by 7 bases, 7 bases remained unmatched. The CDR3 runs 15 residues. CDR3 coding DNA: TGTGCCAGCAGTTTACGGGGACAGGATGGGCAGCCCCAGCATTTT. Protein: CASSLRGQDGQPQHF.

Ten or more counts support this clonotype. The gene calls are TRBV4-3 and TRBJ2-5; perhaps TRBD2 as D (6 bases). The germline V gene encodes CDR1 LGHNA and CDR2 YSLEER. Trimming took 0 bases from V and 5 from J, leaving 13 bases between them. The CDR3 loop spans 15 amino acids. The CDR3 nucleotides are TGCGCCAGCAGCCAAGAGAGGTACCGGGGGGAGACCCAGTACTTC. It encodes CASSQERYRGETQYF.

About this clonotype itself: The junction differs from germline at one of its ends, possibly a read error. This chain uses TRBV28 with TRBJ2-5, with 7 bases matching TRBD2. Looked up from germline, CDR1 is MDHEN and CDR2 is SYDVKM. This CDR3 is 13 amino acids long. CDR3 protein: CASSRGGGETLYF. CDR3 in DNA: TGTGCCAGCAGTCGAGGCGGGGGAGAGACCCTGTACTTC.